One and the same sample provided the 20 T cell receptor beta chains below, sequenced in a study of OX40 agonist ivuxolimab in advanced cancers. The method was immunoSEQ multiplex PCR; TCRdb's version includes in-frame clones alone and lacks a portion of them. This sample has 25,000 to 30,000 clones, with around 84% found just once. This material consisted of CD4+ or CD8+ T cells sorted from blood, taken in a trial of the OX40 agonist ivuxolimab. These receptor sequences come from an adult with an advanced solid tumor such as melanoma, head and neck, liver or kidney cancer.

A single count supports this clone. The chain recombines TRBV28 with TRBJ2-7; D perhaps matches TRBD2 (6 bases). CDR3 length equals 14 residues. Germline assignment: CDR1 MDHEN and CDR2 SYDVKM. Trimming cost V 7 bases and J 7 bases, with 20 bases left between them. CDR3 in DNA: TGTGCCAGCACCCCGGGACTCTCCCTGGGGGAGCAGTACTTC. As protein: CASTPGLSLGEQYF.

The V call is TRBV10-3, the J call TRBJ2-1; no firm D call. The CDR3 loop spans 12 amino acids. V was shortened by 3 bases and J by 10 bases, with 10 bases between the two germline ends. Germline loops: CDR1 ENHRY, CDR2 SYGVKD. In nucleotides, the CDR3 is TGTGCCATCAGTGACGGACCCCTAGAGCAGTTCTTC. Its protein is CAISDGPLEQFF.

The CDR3 bases are TGTGCCAGCAGGGTTGGACAGGGGGTTAACTATGGCTACACCTTC. Amino acids: CASRVGQGVNYGYTF. The chain combines TRBV6-1 with TRBJ1-2; 10 bases align to TRBD1. With V trimmed by 6 bases and J by 1 base, 5 bases remained unmatched. Germline V gene data show CDR1 as MNHNS and CDR2 as SASEGT. This CDR3 region has 15 residues.

The chain combines TRBV29-1 with TRBJ1-1, with D unresolved. Germline V gene data show CDR1 as SQVTM and CDR2 as ANQGSEA. This CDR3 has 13 residues. The V end was cut by 0 bases, the J end by 2 bases, with 7 bases between. CDR3 sequence (DNA): TGCAGCGTTGAAGACAGATTTAACACTGAAGCTTTCTTT. Encoded protein: CSVEDRFNTEAFF.

The V and J genes are TRBV7-2 and TRBJ1-5, with D uncertain. Germline V gene lookup returns CDR1 SGHTA and CDR2 FQGNSA. The CDR3 length is 13 residues. Trimming took off 5 bases at V and 3 bases at J, with 8 bases between the two ends. The CDR3 DNA follows: TGTGCCAGCAGCGCAAGTTTCAATCAGCCCCAGCATTTT. The encoded protein is CASSASFNQPQHF.

The chain is built from TRBV2 and TRBJ2-1, with D tentatively TRBD1 (6 bases). CDR1 and CDR2 from the germline V gene are SNHLY and FYNNEI. The CDR3 sequence is 15 residues long. V gave up 8 bases and J gave up 5 bases, with 19 bases separating them. CDR3 region: CASVSPGTPNNEQFF. CDR3 nucleotides: TGTGCCAGCGTTTCTCCCGGGACACCTAACAATGAGCAGTTCTTC.

The chain carries TRBV5-1 and TRBJ2-1, with D possibly TRBD2 on 6 matching bases. The germline V gene encodes CDR1 SGHRS and CDR2 YFSETQ. CDR3 length: 15 amino acids. V lost 1 base and J 6 bases, leaving 14 bases between the germline ends. The CDR3 bases are TGCGCCAGCAGCTTGAGACTAGAAGGTGGCAATGAGCAGTTCTTC. Its protein product is CASSLRLEGGNEQFF.

The V call is TRBV29-1, the J call TRBJ2-7, with D tentatively TRBD1 (5 bases). From germline, CDR1 is SQVTM and CDR2 ANQGSEA. V lost 0 bases and J 3 bases, leaving 6 bases between the germline ends. The CDR3 contains 12 residues. CDR3 nucleotide sequence: TGCAGCGTTGAAGACACAGGCTACGAGCAGTACTTC. This sequence encodes CSVEDTGYEQYF.

CDR3 sequence: CASRSGLSAEAFF. Here the CDR3 DNA reads TGTGCCAGCAGGTCGGGTCTATCGGCTGAAGCTTTCTTT. The chain combines TRBV6-5 with TRBJ1-1; D is unresolved. The germline V gene has CDR1 MNHEY and CDR2 SVGAGI. Trimming left V 6 bases short and J 6 bases short, with 14 bases between. This CDR3 is 13 amino acids long.

The J gene is TRBJ2-7, the V gene TRBV27; D may match TRBD1 or TRBD2 (5 bases each). The CDR3 covers 14 residues. V lost 4 bases, J lost 3 bases, and 13 bases lay in between. Germline CDR1 is MNHEY and CDR2 is SMNVEV (reference sequence). Written as DNA, the CDR3 is TGTGCCAGCAGTTCCCACCTGAGGGGCTACGAGCAGTACTTC. This codes for CASSSHLRGYEQYF.

V and J are TRBV13 and TRBJ2-2; 9 nucleotides line up with TRBD2. V was clipped by 7 bases and J by 4 bases; unmatched bases: 1. Germline CDR1 and CDR2: PRHDT and FYEKMQ (reference sequence). The CDR3 runs 13 residues. CDR3 sequence (DNA): TGTGCCAGCAATAGCGGGAGCACCGGGGAGCTGTTTTTT. Translated: CASNSGSTGELFF.

The chain combines TRBV15 with TRBJ1-1; no reliable D call. The CDR3 contains 14 residues. The germline V and J ends were trimmed by 0 bases and 4 bases, with 9 bases remaining between them. Germline CDR1 and CDR2: LNHNV and YYDKDF (reference sequence). The CDR3 bases are TGTGCCACCAGCAGAGATGGGAGCTCCACTGAAGCTTTCTTT. Its protein product is CATSRDGSSTEAFF.

This clone occurred once. The CDR3 protein is CAGKPGQGVLTTSGSVYEQYF. CDR3 nucleotide sequence: TGCGCCGGCAAACCGGGACAGGGGGTGTTGACGACTAGCGGGAGTGTCTACGAGCAGTACTTC. The chain has TRBV10-2 and TRBJ2-7; a weak D match, TRBD2 (12 bases). The CDR3 length is 21 residues. Germline CDR1 and CDR2: WSHSY and SAAADI. Trimming took off 11 bases at V and 3 bases at J, with 41 bases between the two ends.

V usage is TRBV28 and J usage is TRBJ2-2; unclear D gene. The CDR3 is made up of 15 amino acids. The germline CDR1 and CDR2 sequences are MDHEN and SYDVKM. Between the trimmed V and J ends, which lost 7 bases and 6 bases, there was a span of 18 bases. CDR3 amino acids: CASKFGVSLAGELFF. The CDR3 coding sequence is TGTGCCAGCAAGTTTGGGGTCAGTTTGGCCGGGGAGCTGTTTTTT.

The chain links TRBV6-5 to TRBJ2-3; the D gene could be TRBD1 or TRBD2 (7 bases each). Germline CDR1 is MNHEY and CDR2 is SVGAGI. Trimming shortened V by 0 bases and J by 1 base, and 11 bases separated the two germline ends. CDR3 length: 16 amino acids. The CDR3 protein is CASSYSGGGGTDTQYF. The CDR3 coding sequence is TGTGCCAGCAGTTACTCGGGAGGGGGCGGCACAGATACGCAGTATTTT.

The genes are TRBV27 and TRBJ2-2; D call uncertain. Germline V gene data show CDR1 as MNHEY and CDR2 as SMNVEV (reference sequence). V lost 8 bases and J lost 4, with 11 bases in between. The CDR3 consists of 13 residues. The CDR3 DNA follows: TGTGCCAGCCAATCTCTAGGCACCGGGGAGCTGTTTTTT. This translates into CASQSLGTGELFF.

The chain couples TRBV27 to TRBJ1-1, with D unresolved. The CDR3 sequence is 14 residues long. Germline CDR1 reads MNHEY; CDR2 reads SMNVEV (reference sequence). Trimming removed 2 bases at V and 6 bases at J, with 13 bases between. The CDR3 coding sequence is TGTGCCAGCAGTTTAATCGGAGGTAGCGCTGAAGCTTTCTTT. Amino acid sequence: CASSLIGGSAEAFF.

The V gene is TRBV6-5, the J gene TRBJ1-1, with a tentative D call TRBD1 (5 bases). The CDR3 is 13 residues long. Germline V lookup: CDR1 MNHEY, CDR2 SVGAGI. V was clipped by 2 bases and J by 11 bases, with 15 bases between them. CDR3 region: CASSYEVGRGAFF. CDR3 coding DNA: TGTGCCAGCAGTTACGAAGTGGGGCGTGGGGCTTTCTTT.

The sample holds a few counts of this clone. The chain carries TRBV9 and TRBJ2-2; no clear D. The CDR3 runs 13 residues. Germline CDR1 and CDR2: SGDLS and YYNGEE. Trimming shortened V by 2 bases and J by 9 bases, and 11 bases separated the two germline ends. DNA of the CDR3: TGTGCCAGCAGCGTCCTCTCAGCCCGGGAGCTGTTTTTT. It specifies CASSVLSARELFF.

The chain uses TRBV11-2 and TRBJ2-7; 9 nucleotides line up with TRBD2. The CDR3 spans 16 residues. V was pared by 4 bases and J by 1 base, with 8 bases of the junction left unmatched. Germline assignment: CDR1 SGHAT and CDR2 FQNNGV. The chain's CDR3 is CASSSSSLAGSYEQYF. The CDR3 DNA reads TGTGCCAGCAGCTCCAGCTCGCTAGCGGGGTCCTACGAGCAGTACTTC.